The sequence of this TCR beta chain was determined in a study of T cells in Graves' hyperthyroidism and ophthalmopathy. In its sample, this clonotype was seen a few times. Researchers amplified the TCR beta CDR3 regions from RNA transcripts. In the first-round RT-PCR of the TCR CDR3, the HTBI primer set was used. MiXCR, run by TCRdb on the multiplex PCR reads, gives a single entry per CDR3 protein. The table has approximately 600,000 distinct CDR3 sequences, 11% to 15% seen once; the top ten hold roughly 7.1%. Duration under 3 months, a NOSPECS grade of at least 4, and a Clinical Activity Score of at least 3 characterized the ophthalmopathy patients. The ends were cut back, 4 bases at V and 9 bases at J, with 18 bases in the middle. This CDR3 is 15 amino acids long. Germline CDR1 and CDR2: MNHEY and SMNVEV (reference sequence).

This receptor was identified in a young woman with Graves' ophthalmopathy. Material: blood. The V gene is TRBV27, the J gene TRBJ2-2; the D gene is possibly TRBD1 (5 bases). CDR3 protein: CASSSGLPWGRELFF. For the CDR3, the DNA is TGTGCCAGCAGTTCGGGTCTCCCCTGGGGCCGGGAGCTGTTTTTT.